Each of the 2 T cell receptor beta chains below was sequenced from the same sample in a study of T cell repertoires in cytomegalovirus infection. MiXCR was run by TCRdb on the reads, yielding one entry per CDR3 protein. Of about half a million distinct CDR3 sequences in the sample, 42% are singletons; the top ten hold roughly two fifths. What these receptors recognize is not known. This specimen consisted of cultured PBMCs, obtained from culture after CMV antigen stimulation. The receptor source for this set is a human donor in good health (CMV status not recorded). Some clones in this sample may be carry-over from other donors' samples.

This clonotype was observed a few times. The chain combines TRBV7-9 with TRBJ1-2; D remains unclear. Germline values: CDR1 SEHNR, CDR2 FQNEAQ (reference sequence). V lost 5 bases and J lost 8, with 27 bases in between. The length of the CDR3 is 17 residues. The CDR3 region has the DNA TGTGCCAGCAGCAACCTCCCCAGGCAATCGGCCCAGCGCGGCTACACCTTC. Its translation is CASSNLPRQSAQRGYTF.

The chain has TRBV7-2 and TRBJ2-6; D remains ambiguous. This CDR3 is built from 18 residues. Germline V gene data show CDR1 as SGHTA and CDR2 as FQGNSA. Trimming stripped 5 bases from V and 0 bases from J, with 17 bases between. CDR3 DNA sequence: TGTGCCAGCAGCCCCCGACCCCTCCAGGCCTCTGGGGCCAACGTCCTGACTTTC. As protein: CASSPRPLQASGANVLTF.